This is a list of T cell receptor beta chains from one sample in a study of shared clonotypes between healthy human individuals. The data were produced by immunoSEQ multiplex PCR, yet TCRdb's version contains in-frame clones alone and is incomplete. The sample contains a few million clones, 80% to 95% of which appear only once. Sample: naive CD4+ T cells from PBMCs. These receptors originate from a man aged 18 to 30 in good health. Some clones in this sample may be carry-over from other donors' samples. Both conserved end residues are part of each CDR3. A D gene is named only where the DNA matches it firmly. Expanded clones are given a class, and other clones once, few, many or no size at all.

TRBJ2-7 | NA | TRBV7-2 | NA | TGTGCCAGCAGCTTAGATGGGTTCAGGGTATACGAGCAGTACTTC | CASSLDGFRVYEQYF
TRBJ2-7 | NA | TRBV7-9 | NA | TGTGCCAGCAGCTTATGGTTGGGTGGTAGCGTACCCTACGAGCAGTACTTC | CASSLWLGGSVPYEQYF
TRBJ1-1 | NA | TRBV5-1 | NA | TGCGCCAGCAGCCTGGGACCGAAAGGGGTAACTGAAGCTTTCTTT | CASSLGPKGVTEAFF
TRBJ2-7 | NA | TRBV27 | NA | TGTGCCAGCAGTCCGACTATCCACCCCTACGAGCAGTACTTC | CASSPTIHPYEQYF
TRBJ1-4 | NA | TRBV11-2 | once | TGTGCCAGCAGCAACGGACAGACAACTAATGAAAAACTGTTTTTT | CASSNGQTTNEKLFF
TRBJ1-2 | NA | TRBV5-1 | once | TGCGCCAGCAGCCCAGGCGACCTACTTAACTATGGCTACACCTTC | CASSPGDLLNYGYTF
TRBJ1-2 | TRBD1 | TRBV28 | NA | TGTGCCAGCAGTTCGGGGACAGGGGGCTATGTCTATGGCTACACCTTC | CASSSGTGGYVYGYTF
TRBJ1-2 | NA | TRBV5-1 | NA | TGCGCCAGCAGCACGCAACAGGGTACTAACTATGGCTACACCTTC | CASSTQQGTNYGYTF
TRBJ2-1 | NA | TRBV2 | NA | TGTGCCAGCAGTGAAGACCTGGCCCGGAATGAGCAGTTCTTC | CASSEDLARNEQFF
TRBJ2-3 | TRBD1 | TRBV9 | NA | TGTGCCAGCAGCGTAGGGGACAGGGGAAATGCGCAGTATTTT | CASSVGDRGNAQYF
TRBJ1-4 | NA | TRBV5-5 | NA | TGTGCCAGCAGCACCCGGGGGGGATGGAGTGAAAAACTGTTTTTT | CASSTRGGWSEKLFF
TRBJ1-2 | NA | TRBV5-1 | NA | TGCGCCAGCAGCTTGGAGGCAGGCTATGGCTACACCTTC | CASSLEAGYGYTF
TRBJ1-2 | NA | TRBV28 | NA | TGTGCCAGCAGTTTAAACAGAGGAATTAACTATGGCTACACCTTC | CASSLNRGINYGYTF
TRBJ2-5 | TRBD1 | TRBV5-4 | NA | TGTGCCAGCAGCCCCGACAGGGCCCAAGAGACCCAGTACTTC | CASSPDRAQETQYF
TRBJ1-5 | TRBD1 | TRBV5-8 | NA | TGTGCCAGCCGCCGGGACAGAAGTTATAGCAATCAGCCCCAGCATTTT | CASRRDRSYSNQPQHF
TRBJ2-1 | TRBD2 | TRBV7-3 | NA | TGTGCCAGCAGCTTTATGCCGGTCGGACTAGCGGGAGAAGGGGGCTACAATGAGCAGTTCTTC | CASSFMPVGLAGEGGYNEQFF
TRBJ2-3 | TRBD2 | TRBV19 | NA | TGTGCCAGTAGTTTGGGACTACCGACAGATACGCAGTATTTT | CASSLGLPTDTQYF
TRBJ2-7 | NA | TRBV9 | NA | TGTGCCAGCAGCGTCGAGCCGGAGCCCACCTACGAGCAGTACTTC | CASSVEPEPTYEQYF
TRBJ1-5 | NA | TRBV28 | NA | TGTGCCAGCAGTTTCCCCTCCGGCAGGGGACGTCAGCCCCAGCATTTT | CASSFPSGRGRQPQHF
TRBJ2-3 | NA | TRBV4-2 | NA | TGTGCCAGCAGCCAAGACCTAGCGAGCACAGATACGCAGTATTTT | CASSQDLASTDTQYF
TRBJ2-5 | NA | TRBV5-1 | NA | TGCGCCAGCAGCTTAAAGGGGGGGCGCGGGGAGACCCAGTACTTC | CASSLKGGRGETQYF
TRBJ1-1 | NA | TRBV6-6 | NA | TGTGCCAGCAGTTGGACAGTAATGAACACTGAAGCTTTCTTT | CASSWTVMNTEAFF
TRBJ2-6 | NA | TRBV9 | NA | TGTGCCAGCAGCGCCCGAACAGGGTTCTCTGGGGCCAACGTCCTGACTTTC | CASSARTGFSGANVLTF
TRBJ2-5 | NA | TRBV5-6 | NA | TGTGCCAGCAGCACGCGCGCTCAAGAGACCCAGTACTTC | CASSTRAQETQYF
TRBJ2-5 | NA | TRBV5-1 | NA | TGCGCCAGCAGCTTTTCAGGGGCTAAGGAGACCCAGTACTTC | CASSFSGAKETQYF
TRBJ2-1 | TRBD2 | TRBV12-5 | NA | TGTGCTAGTGGTTTGAGACTAGCGGGATACAATGAGCAGTTCTTC | CASGLRLAGYNEQFF
TRBJ2-7 | TRBD1 | TRBV15 | NA | TGTGCCACCAGCAGGCGGACAGGGGACTCCTACGAGCAGTACTTC | CATSRRTGDSYEQYF
TRBJ2-7 | NA | TRBV5-4 | NA | TGTGCCAGCAGCCGGGGGCGGTACGAGCAGTACTTC | CASSRGRYEQYF
TRBJ2-2 | NA | TRBV7-9 | NA | TGTGCCAGCCGCCCTGGGCGGTCCACCGGGGAGCTGTTTTTT | CASRPGRSTGELFF
TRBJ2-7 | TRBD1 | TRBV5-4 | few | TGTGCCAGCAGCTTGGACTGGACAGGCTACGAGCAGTACTTC | CASSLDWTGYEQYF
TRBJ2-7 | TRBD2 | TRBV28 | NA | TGTGCCAGCAGTTCGCCTAGAGCGGGAGCATCCTACGAGCAGTACTTC | CASSSPRAGASYEQYF
TRBJ2-5 | NA | TRBV28 | NA | TGTGCCAGCAGTCTCGCCATACAAGGGGCGTACTTC | CASSLAIQGAYF
TRBJ2-1 | NA | TRBV5-4 | NA | TGTGCCAGCAGCTCCGGTTTGTTTAGCTCCTACAATGAGCAGTTCTTC | CASSSGLFSSYNEQFF
TRBJ2-3 | NA | TRBV27 | once | TGTGCCAGCAGTTTAGTATCCACAGATACGCAGTATTTT | CASSLVSTDTQYF
TRBJ1-1 | NA | TRBV19 | NA | TGTGCCAGTAGTATTGGGGGTGGGACCACTGAAGCTTTCTTT | CASSIGGGTTEAFF
TRBJ2-7 | NA | TRBV5-1 | NA | TGCGCCAGCAGCTTGGCGGCTAGCGTCTCCTACGAGCAGTACTTC | CASSLAASVSYEQYF
TRBJ2-2 | NA | TRBV5-1 | NA | TGCGCCAGCAGCTTGGATCCCAGTACGAACACCGGGGAGCTGTTTTTT | CASSLDPSTNTGELFF
TRBJ2-7 | NA | TRBV28 | NA | TGTGCCAGCAGTTTGGACCGGGCAGCCCCCAGGCAGTACTTC | CASSLDRAAPRQYF
TRBJ1-1 | NA | TRBV2 | NA | TGTGCCAGTCCCCGGATAAGTGAAGCTTTCTTT | CASPRISEAFF
TRBJ1-5 | NA | TRBV6-6 | NA | TGTGCCAGCAGTTACTCGGGGGGGGCTAGCAATCAGCCCCAGCATTTT | CASSYSGGASNQPQHF
TRBJ2-3 | TRBD1 | TRBV18 | NA | TGTGCCAGCTCACCCCCCGGGACAGGGGGAACAGATACGCAGTATTTT | CASSPPGTGGTDTQYF
TRBJ2-5 | NA | TRBV7-9 | NA | TGTGCCAGCAGCTTAAATCCGGGAACAAACCAAGAGACCCAGTACTTC | CASSLNPGTNQETQYF
TRBJ1-1 | TRBD1 | TRBV29-1 | NA | TGCAGCGTTGGGCAGGGGGCGAAGACTGAAGCTTTCTTT | CSVGQGAKTEAFF
TRBJ1-6 | NA | TRBV5-6 | NA | TGTGCCAGCACCGAGACCGGGCGTAATAATTCACCCCTCCACTTT | CASTETGRNNSPLHF
TRBJ2-1 | NA | TRBV4-2 | NA | TGTGCCAGCAGCCCGCGGACCTCTTCCTACAATGAGCAGTTCTTC | CASSPRTSSYNEQFF
TRBJ2-7 | TRBD1 | TRBV30 | NA | TGTGCCTGGAGTCGAACAGGGGACGAGCAGTACTTC | CAWSRTGDEQYF
TRBJ1-5 | NA | TRBV28 | once | TGTGCCAGCAGCGCCACGGACGGAGGCAATCAGCCCCAGCATTTT | CASSATDGGNQPQHF
TRBJ1-6 | NA | TRBV6-5 | NA | TGTGCCAGCAGTTACTCAGGACGGTCACCCCTCCACTTT | CASSYSGRSPLHF
TRBJ2-1 | NA | TRBV7-9 | NA | TGTGCCAGCAGCTTAGCGTTCAATGGAGGGACCAACTTCCAGTTCTTC | CASSLAFNGGTNFQFF
TRBJ2-1 | NA | TRBV7-6 | NA | TGTGCCAGCAGCCCCCTGGGGGGTTCCTACAATGAGCAGTTCTTC | CASSPLGGSYNEQFF
TRBJ2-1 | NA | TRBV7-2 | NA | TGTGCCAGCAGCGCTACATACAATGAGCAGTTCTTC | CASSATYNEQFF
TRBJ1-3 | NA | TRBV7-9 | NA | TGTGCCAGCAGCTTGACACAGGGATCTGGAAACACCATATATTTT | CASSLTQGSGNTIYF
TRBJ1-3 | TRBD1 | TRBV11-3 | NA | TGTGCCAGCAGCCGAGGACAGGGGTCTGGAAACACCATATATTTT | CASSRGQGSGNTIYF
TRBJ2-2 | TRBD2 | TRBV18 | NA | TGTGCCAGCTCACCGGGAGGGACCGGGGAGCTGTTTTTT | CASSPGGTGELFF
TRBJ2-7 | TRBD1 | TRBV4-3 | NA | TGCGCCAGCAGCCAATTGTGGCCGGACAGGGGTGCTTTC | CASSQLWPDRGAF
TRBJ2-3 | NA | TRBV30 | NA | TGTGCCTGGAGTCAGGGGACAGATACGCAGTATTTT | CAWSQGTDTQYF
TRBJ2-1 | NA | TRBV4-2 | NA | TGTGCCAGCAGCCAAGACCTCTCGGATGAGCAGTTCTTC | CASSQDLSDEQFF